This TCR beta chain was captured by sequencing in a study of OX40 agonist ivuxolimab in advanced cancers. This CDR3 contains 16 residues. Trimming took 10 bases from V and 0 from J; bases not matched to a gene: 5. The germline CDR1 and CDR2 sequences are WSHSY and SAAADI. Some clones are missing from TCRdb's copy, which holds only in-frame ones; the method was immunoSEQ multiplex PCR. The data contain just under 65,000 clones, 86% of them seen just once; the ten biggest clones take up over 1%. The starting material was CD4+ or CD8+ T cells sorted from blood, obtained in a trial of the OX40 agonist ivuxolimab. The rearrangement links TRBV10-2 to TRBJ2-2, with 13 bases lining up with TRBD2. This TCR came from an adult with an advanced solid tumor such as melanoma, head and neck, liver or kidney cancer. CDR3 sequence (DNA): TGCGCCACCTCTGGACTAGCGGGAGCGAACACCGGGGAGCTGTTTTTT. It is translated as CATSGLAGANTGELFF.